This T cell receptor (beta chain) was obtained from a study of T cell responses to AZD1222 COVID-19 vaccine. Study in general: Second-dose intervals of approximately 4 or approximately 12 weeks were pooled.

Per the germline V gene, CDR1 is SEHNR and CDR2 is FQNEAQ (reference sequence). The V gene lost 2 bases and the J gene lost 1 base, with 5 bases spanning the gap. The CDR3 has 13 amino acids. Study results and limitations: Sampling that yielded the repertoires occurred only after the peak T cell response. Only 6 or 7 individuals given AZD1222 were seropositive at baseline.

Only in-frame clones appear in the TCRdb table, and some are missing; sequencing was by immunoSEQ multiplex PCR. The sample holds some 150,000 clones, about 92% seen once. For this clone: Its matching antigen is unknown.

Sequencing was performed on peripheral blood, taken on day 0 of AZD1222 vaccination. V gene TRBV7-9 combines with J gene TRBJ1-1; a possible D gene is TRBD1 (5 bases). This sequence was found in an adult in good health. The DNA of the CDR3 is TGTGCCAGCAGCTTACAGGGGAACACTGAAGCTTTCTTT. This codes for CASSLQGNTEAFF. Complete variable domain (other parts from reference TRBV7-9 and TRBJ1-1): DTGVSQNPRHKITKRGQNVTFRCDPISEHNRLYWYRQTLGQGPEFLTYFQNEAQLEKSRLLSDRFSAERPKGSFSTLEIQRTEQGDSAMYLCASSLQGNTEAFFGQGTRLTVV.